What follows is one TCR beta chain and its context. This specimen comes from a study of identical twins. The J segment lost 0 bases and the V segment lost 4 bases, leaving 6 bases of the junction unmatched. There are 15 residues in the CDR3. Germline V gene lookup returns CDR1 SGDLS and CDR2 YYNGEE. A universal primer site was added by template switching, and unique molecular identifiers were carried by the cDNA. One entry per CDR3 protein, called by TCRdb with MiXCR from the 5' RACE reads. The sample has hundreds of thousands of distinct CDR3 sequences, approximately 24% seen once. These data also featured in a second study, about T cells expressing NK-cell markers. That source adds: Within the sequenced cohort of eight donors, seven exhibited HCMV seropositivity and one was seronegative. Of the CD8+ T cells in more than five donors, about 1.0-7.0% belonged to dominant NKG2C+ clonotypes. Expanded NKG2C+ T cell clones had unclear HCMV specificity.

The sequencing input was CD4+ T cells sorted from blood. This receptor was identified in a woman aged 18 to 35 in good health. This chain uses TRBV9 with TRBJ2-7; TRBD2 aligns across 8 bases. The CDR3 bases are TGTGCCAGCAGCCTTAGCGGGACCAGCTCCTACGAGCAGTACTTC. Residues: CASSLSGTSSYEQYF.